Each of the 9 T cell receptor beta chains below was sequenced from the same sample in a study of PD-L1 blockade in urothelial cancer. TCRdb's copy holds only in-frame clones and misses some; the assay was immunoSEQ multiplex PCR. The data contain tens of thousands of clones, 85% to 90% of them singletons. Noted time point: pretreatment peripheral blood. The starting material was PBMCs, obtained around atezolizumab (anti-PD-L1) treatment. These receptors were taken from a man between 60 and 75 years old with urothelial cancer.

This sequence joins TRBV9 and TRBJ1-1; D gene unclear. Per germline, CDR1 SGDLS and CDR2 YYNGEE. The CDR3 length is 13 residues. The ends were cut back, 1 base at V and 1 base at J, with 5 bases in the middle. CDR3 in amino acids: CASSVQANTEAFF. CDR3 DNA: TGTGCCAGCAGCGTACAGGCGAACACTGAAGCTTTCTTT.

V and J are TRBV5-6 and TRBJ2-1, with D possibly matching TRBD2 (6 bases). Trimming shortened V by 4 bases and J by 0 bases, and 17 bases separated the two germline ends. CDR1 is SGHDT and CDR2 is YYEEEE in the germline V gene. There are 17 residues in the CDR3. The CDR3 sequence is CASSPPVAVSSYNEQFF. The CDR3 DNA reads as TGTGCCAGCAGCCCCCCCGTAGCGGTGAGCTCCTACAATGAGCAGTTCTTC.

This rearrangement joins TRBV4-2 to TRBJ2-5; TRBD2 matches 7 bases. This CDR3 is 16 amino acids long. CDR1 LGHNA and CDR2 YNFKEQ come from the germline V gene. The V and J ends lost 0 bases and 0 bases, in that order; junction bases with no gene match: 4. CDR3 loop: CASSQDRGGNQETQYF. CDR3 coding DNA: TGTGCCAGCAGCCAAGATCGCGGGGGAAACCAAGAGACCCAGTACTTC.

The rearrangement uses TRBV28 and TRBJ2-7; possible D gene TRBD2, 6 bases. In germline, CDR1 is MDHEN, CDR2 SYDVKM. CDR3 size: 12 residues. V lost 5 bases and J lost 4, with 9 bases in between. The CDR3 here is CASSLAKYEQYF. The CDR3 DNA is TGTGCCAGCAGTCTAGCGAAGTACGAGCAGTACTTC.

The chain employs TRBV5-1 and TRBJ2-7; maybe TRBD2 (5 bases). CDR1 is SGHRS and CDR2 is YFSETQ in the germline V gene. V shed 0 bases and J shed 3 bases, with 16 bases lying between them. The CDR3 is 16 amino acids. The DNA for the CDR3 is TGCGCCAGCAGCTTGGCCTCGGGGTCCCCCCTCTACGAGCAGTACTTC. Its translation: CASSLASGSPLYEQYF.

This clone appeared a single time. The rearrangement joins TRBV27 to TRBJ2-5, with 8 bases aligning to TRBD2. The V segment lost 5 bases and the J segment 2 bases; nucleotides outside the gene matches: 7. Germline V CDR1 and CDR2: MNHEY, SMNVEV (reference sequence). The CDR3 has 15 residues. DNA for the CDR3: TGTGCCAGCAGTCCCAACAGACTAGCGCAAGAGACCCAGTACTTC. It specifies CASSPNRLAQETQYF.

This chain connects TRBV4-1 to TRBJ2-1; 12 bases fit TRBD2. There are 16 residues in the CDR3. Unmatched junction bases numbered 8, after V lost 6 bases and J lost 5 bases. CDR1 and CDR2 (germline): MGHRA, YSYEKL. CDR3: CASSLRLAGENNEQFF. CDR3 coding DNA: TGCGCCAGCAGTCTCCGACTAGCGGGGGAAAACAATGAGCAGTTCTTC.

CDR3 DNA sequence: TGTGCCAGTAGACAAGGAGGACAGGGGGCGCGTGAGCAGTACTTC. Amino acids: CASRQGGQGAREQYF. The chain links TRBV19 to TRBJ2-7, with 11 bases matching TRBD1. CDR3 length equals 15 residues. Germline values: CDR1 LNHDA, CDR2 SQIVND (reference sequence). J gave up 7 bases and V 6 bases, and 11 bases lay outside the gene matches. Using reference TRBV19 and TRBJ2-7 for the parts outside the CDR3, the full variable domain is DGGITQSPKYLFRKEGQNVTLSCEQNLNHDAMYWYRQDPGQGLRLIYYSQIVNDFQKGDIAEGYSVSREKKESFPLTVTSAQKNPTAFYLCASRQGGQGAREQYFGPGTRLTVT.

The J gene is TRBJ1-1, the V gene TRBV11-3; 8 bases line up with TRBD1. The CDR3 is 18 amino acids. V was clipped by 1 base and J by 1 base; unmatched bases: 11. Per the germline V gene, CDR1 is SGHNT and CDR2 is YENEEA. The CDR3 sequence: CASSLGDRLTSGNTEAFF. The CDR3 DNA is TGTGCCAGCAGCTTAGGGGACAGGCTCACCAGCGGGAACACTGAAGCTTTCTTT.